The clone carrying this T cell receptor (beta chain) was seen repeatedly, ten times or more. Its antigen is still unknown. Among ophthalmopathy patients, the Clinical Activity Score reached at least 3, the NOSPECS grade reached at least 4, and duration remained under 3 months. Each 10 ml fresh peripheral blood draw supplied the PBMCs. TCR beta CDR3 regions were amplified from RNA transcripts. Initially, a first-round RT-PCR of the TCR CDR3 employed the HTBI primer set. TCRdb reanalysed the multiplex PCR reads using MiXCR and keeps one entry per CDR3 protein. This repertoire shows about 350,000 distinct CDR3 sequences, around 18% found once; its top ten account for roughly a sixth. The record originates from a study of T cells in Graves' hyperthyroidism and ophthalmopathy. Study-level points and caveats: The model predicted ophthalmopathy a median approximately 6 months before onset.

Specimen: blood. The sequence was obtained from a woman aged 40 to 55 with Graves' ophthalmopathy.

CDR3 nucleotide sequence: TGCAGTGCTAGCCTACTAGCGGGAGTGGTAGAGACCCAGTACTTC. Its translation is CSASLLAGVVETQYF. This chain connects TRBV20-1 to TRBJ2-5; 11 nucleotides agree with TRBD2. J gave up 4 bases and V 3 bases, and 7 bases lay outside the gene matches. The CDR3 has 15 residues. Germline values: CDR1 DFQATT, CDR2 SNEGSKA (reference sequence).